The present T cell receptor beta chain was sequenced within a study of human T cells and chemical hapten exposure. A few counts support this clonotype. The CDR3 has 17 amino acids. The ends lost 1 base at V and 5 bases at J; junction bases unmatched: 11. The germline V gene has CDR1 SGHDN and CDR2 FVKESK. As for time point: patch test 2, 6 weeks after DPC sensitization. Treatment specified: therapeutic diphenylcyclopropenone sensitization with weekly scalp DPC. TCRdb ran MiXCR on the RACE reads and lists one entry per CDR3 protein. This sample has some 44,000 distinct CDR3 sequences, with approximately 9% found just once.

The sequencing here drew on whole blood, taken in connection with sensitization to the hapten diphenylcyclopropenone (DPC). The clonotype originates from a woman between 40 and 55 years old with alopecia areata. Some clones in this sample may be carry-over from other donors' samples. The chain joins TRBV14 to TRBJ2-1; 7 nucleotides line up with TRBD2. The CDR3 region is CASSQGPRDYSHNEQFF. The CDR3 region has the DNA TGTGCCAGCAGCCAAGGACCCCGGGACTATTCCCACAATGAGCAGTTCTTC.